This T cell receptor beta chain was captured by sequencing in a study of patients and donors after allogeneic stem cell transplantation. This CDR3 spans 15 amino acids. Germline V gene lookup returns CDR1 ENHRY and CDR2 SYGVKD. The V gene lost 2 bases and the J gene lost 7 bases, with 17 bases spanning the gap. TCRdb itself ran the RT-PCR reads through MiXCR, one entry per CDR3 protein. The sample comprises approximately 140,000 distinct CDR3 sequences, over 30% of which are singletons, and 40% to 55% rests with the top ten. This clonotype was seen more than once but under ten times. This sequence joins TRBV10-3 and TRBJ1-2, with D uncertain. The sequence was obtained from a human donor who was either an allogeneic HSCT recipient or a stem cell or donor lymphocyte infusion donor (not recorded which). It is not recorded whose cells these are; they may come from a transplant donor. The specimen was blood, either unsorted or a sorted T cell fraction (not recorded which). CDR3 sequence reads: CAISERSQNLGGYTF. The CDR3, as DNA: TGTGCCATCAGTGAGCGGAGTCAGAATTTAGGTGGCTACACCTTC.